These T cell receptor beta chains were read from a single sample in a study of immune evolution from preneoplasia to lung adenocarcinoma. The protocol was immunoSEQ multiplex PCR, while the TCRdb copy is restricted to in-frame clones and leaves out a portion. The profile shows several thousand clones, 60% to 85% of them singletons. The sample comprised FFPE minimally invasive lung adenocarcinoma tissue. Receptors originate from a person aged 55-80 years with lung adenocarcinoma. CDR3s include the opening cysteine and the closing phenylalanine or tryptophan. Fields, in order: clone size, V gene, D gene, J gene, CDR3 DNA, CDR3 protein. D genes are given only for firm matches. Clone size, where shown, is once, few, many, or a class for clones that have expanded.

.	TRBV14	.	TRBJ2-6	TGTGCCAGCAGCCATTATACTGGGGCCAACGTCCTGACTTTC	CASSHYTGANVLTF
once	TRBV15	.	TRBJ1-2	TGTGCCACCAGCAGAGGCAGGACCTCGGGGGGCTATGGCTACACCTTC	CATSRGRTSGGYGYTF
.	TRBV7-8	.	TRBJ2-7	TGTGCCAGCAGCTTATCAGGGAACCCCTCTTCCGAGCAGTACTTC	CASSLSGNPSSEQYF
.	TRBV27	.	TRBJ2-7	TGTGCCAGCAGTCGGACTCCACAGGGATCCGGCGAGCAGTACTTC	CASSRTPQGSGEQYF
.	TRBV15	.	TRBJ2-5	TGTGCCACCAGCAGATTAGGGGGGACCCAGTACTTC	CATSRLGGTQYF
.	TRBV11-3	.	TRBJ1-4	TGTGCCAGCAGTCACGGGACTTCTTCTGAAAAACTGTTTTTT	CASSHGTSSEKLFF
.	TRBV18	.	TRBJ2-2	TGTGCCAGCTCACCACAGTCAGCAGGGTCCACCGGGGAGCTGTTTTTT	CASSPQSAGSTGELFF
.	TRBV10-2	TRBD1	TRBJ2-4	TGCGCCAGCAGCCGGGACAGGGAGAACATTCAGTACTTC	CASSRDRENIQYF
.	TRBV6-1	.	TRBJ1-2	TGTGCCAGCAGTGACTCGGGGGCTTTGGGCTACACCTTC	CASSDSGALGYTF
.	TRBV29-1	.	TRBJ1-1	TGCAGCACCTCGGGGGGCGCGGGAACTGAAGCTTTCTTT	CSTSGGAGTEAFF
.	TRBV27	.	TRBJ2-1	TGTGCCAGCAGTTTATTGCAGGACCGCGCTGACTACAATGAGCAGTTCTTC	CASSLLQDRADYNEQFF
.	TRBV11-3	TRBD2	TRBJ2-3	TGTGCTTTAGAGAGGACTAGCGGGGGACCCAACCTTACAGATACGCAGTATTTT	CALERTSGGPNLTDTQYF
.	TRBV29-1	.	TRBJ1-1	TGCAGCGTCCCCCACATGGGGATGAACACTGAAGCTTTCTTT	CSVPHMGMNTEAFF
.	TRBV11-2	TRBD2	TRBJ2-7	TGTGCCAGCAGCTTATTGAGCGGGAGCTACGAGCAGTACTTC	CASSLLSGSYEQYF
.	TRBV6-6	.	TRBJ2-3	TGTGCCAGCAGTTACGGGAGTTCTGCGACAGATACGCAGTATTTT	CASSYGSSATDTQYF
.	TRBV19	TRBD1	TRBJ2-4	TGTGCCAGTAGTAACGGACAGGAAGGCATTCAGTACTTC	CASSNGQEGIQYF